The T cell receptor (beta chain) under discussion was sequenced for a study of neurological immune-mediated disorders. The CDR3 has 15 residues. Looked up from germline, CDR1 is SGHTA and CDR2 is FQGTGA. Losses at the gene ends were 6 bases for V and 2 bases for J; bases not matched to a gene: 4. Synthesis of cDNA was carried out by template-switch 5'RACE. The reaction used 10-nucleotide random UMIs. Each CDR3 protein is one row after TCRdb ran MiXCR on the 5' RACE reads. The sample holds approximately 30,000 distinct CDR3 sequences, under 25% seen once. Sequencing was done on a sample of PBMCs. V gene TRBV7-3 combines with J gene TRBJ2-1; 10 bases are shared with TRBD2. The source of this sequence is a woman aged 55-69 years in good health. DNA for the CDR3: TGTGCCAGCAGTTCCGGACTAGCGGCCTACAATGAGCAGTTCTTC. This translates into CASSSGLAAYNEQFF.